This T cell receptor beta chain is drawn from a study of post-analysis software for immune sequencing data. Findings and limits, study-wide: Co-batched samples clustered tightly together by F measure. Controls had lower frequencies than patients of 4 or 5 TRBV segments, which included TRBV5-6, TRBV5-1 and TRBV20-1. Controls showed significantly higher normalized Chao1 diversity than did multiple sclerosis patients.

This clonotype has more than one count but fewer than ten. Antigen unknown. cDNA libraries of TCR beta carried unique molecular identifiers. From around 0.96 to 9.9 million T cells, 450,000 to 550,000 cDNA molecules were obtained. From the PCR reads, TCRdb called clonotypes with MiXCR, one entry per CDR3 protein. The repertoire has roughly 870,000 distinct CDR3 sequences, about 53% of them found once; the top ten carry approximately 4.4%. Looked up from germline, CDR1 is SGHTA and CDR2 is FQGTGA. CDR3 length: 16 amino acids. V shed 3 bases and J 1 base; nucleotides not matched to a gene: 3. This clonotype was sampled from a girl aged 10 to 17 with multiple sclerosis. The chain has TRBV7-3 and TRBJ2-7, with TRBD2 matching over 13 bases. The sequencing sample was made of blood. The CDR3 coding sequence is TGTGCCAGCAGCTTGACTAGCGGGGGGCAATCCTACGAGCAGTACTTC. This sequence encodes CASSLTSGGQSYEQYF.